Listed below are T cell receptor beta chains from one sample, sequenced in a study of cytomegalovirus exposure and HLA in healthy donors. TCRdb's copy holds only in-frame clones and misses some; the assay was immunoSEQ multiplex PCR. The sample contains about 190,000 clones, more than 75% of which appear only once. Sequencing used PBMCs. The receptors shown here come from a woman aged 18-30 years in good health and CMV-seronegative. Each CDR3 is given with its conserved first and last residue. A D gene is named only where the DNA matches it firmly. Clone sizes are given selectively: once, few, many, or a class where the clone is expanded.

j_call	d_call	v_call	clone_size	cdr3_aa	cdr3_nt
TRBJ1-2	-	TRBV19	-	CASSAGGLPYGYTF	TGTGCCAGTAGCGCTGGGGGCCTCCCCTATGGCTACACCTTC
TRBJ2-7	TRBD2	TRBV19	-	CASSISGGFSYEQYF	TGTGCCAGTAGTATTTCCGGGGGGTTCTCCTACGAGCAGTACTTC
TRBJ2-7	-	TRBV21-1	-	CASSPPGAPHEQYF	TGTGCCAGCAGCCCCCCGGGAGCCCCCCACGAGCAGTACTTC
TRBJ1-5	TRBD1	TRBV9	-	CASSVGSGGFNQPQHF	TGTGCCAGCAGCGTAGGTTCAGGGGGCTTCAATCAGCCCCAGCATTTT
TRBJ2-1	-	TRBV6-4	once	CASSDSLYNEQFF	TGTGCCAGCAGTGACTCCCTCTACAATGAGCAGTTCTTC
TRBJ1-5	-	TRBV30	-	CALSAGLSQPQHF	TGTGCCTTATCGGCGGGGTTGAGTCAGCCCCAGCATTTT
TRBJ1-1	TRBD1	TRBV6-6	-	CASNRQGWNTEAFF	TGTGCCAGCAATAGACAGGGATGGAACACTGAAGCTTTCTTT
TRBJ2-7	-	TRBV2	-	CASRDSTPYEQYF	TGTGCCAGCAGGGACTCCACACCCTACGAGCAGTACTTC
TRBJ2-2	-	TRBV7-9	once	CSSSLFSRGTGELFF	TGTTCCAGCAGCTTATTCTCCAGGGGCACCGGGGAGCTGTTTTTT
TRBJ2-3	TRBD2	TRBV7-9	-	CASSLERGIAGETDTQYF	TGTGCCAGCAGCTTAGAAAGGGGGATAGCGGGAGAGACAGATACGCAGTATTTT
TRBJ1-2	-	TRBV6-5	-	CASRPGANYGYTF	TGTGCCAGCAGACCCGGGGCTAACTATGGCTACACCTTC
TRBJ1-1	TRBD1	TRBV7-9	-	CASNHPPGTENTEAFF	TGTGCCAGCAACCACCCCCCGGGGACAGAGAACACTGAAGCTTTCTTT
TRBJ2-7	TRBD1	TRBV11-1	few	CASSFGQGASYEQYF	TGTGCCAGCAGCTTTGGACAGGGGGCATCCTACGAGCAGTACTTC
TRBJ2-5	-	TRBV2	once	CASSEWERGTQYF	TGTGCCAGCAGTGAGTGGGAGCGAGGAACCCAGTACTTC
TRBJ1-2	-	TRBV5-1	-	CASSLILAGGDYGYTF	TGCGCCAGCAGCTTGATTTTGGCAGGAGGGGACTATGGCTACACCTTC
TRBJ2-3	-	TRBV5-1	once	CASSLGGGGTDTQYF	TGCGCCAGCAGCTTGGGTGGAGGGGGCACAGATACGCAGTATTTT
TRBJ1-3	-	TRBV6-5	-	CASSYSPRARGNTIYF	TGTGCCAGCAGTTACTCGCCCAGGGCGCGGGGAAACACCATATATTTT
TRBJ2-7	TRBD1	TRBV29-1	few	CSVRPTGLLAEQYF	TGCAGCGTACGACCGACAGGGCTCTTAGCCGAGCAGTACTTC
TRBJ2-5	TRBD1	TRBV30	-	CAWSAGTGTPQETQYF	TGTGCCTGGAGCGCCGGGACAGGGACCCCCCAAGAGACCCAGTACTTC
TRBJ2-1	-	TRBV7-2	-	CASSLARASHEQFF	TGTGCCAGCAGCTTAGCGCGGGCTTCCCATGAGCAGTTCTTC
TRBJ1-5	TRBD1	TRBV2	-	CASSEGQGNQPQHF	TGTGCCAGCAGCGAGGGACAGGGAAATCAGCCCCAGCATTTT